The source of this TCR beta chain is a study of T cells in Graves' hyperthyroidism and ophthalmopathy. Study-wide context: Sampling of peripheral blood happened at initial diagnosis, prior to any treatment.

From RNA transcripts, TCR beta CDR3 regions were amplified. HTBI primers were the set used in a first-round RT-PCR of the TCR CDR3. TCRdb reanalysed the multiplex PCR reads using MiXCR and keeps one entry per CDR3 protein. The sample has some 400,000 distinct CDR3 sequences, about 15% seen once. CDR1 is SGHTS, CDR2 YDEGEE, per germline. The CDR3 has 16 amino acids. V lost 7 bases and J lost 0, with 19 bases in between. This TCR derives from a woman aged 55-75 years with Graves' hyperthyroidism. V and J are TRBV5-8 and TRBJ1-2, with D possibly matching TRBD1 (6 bases). The source material was blood. CDR3 protein: CASAFLGGRTNYGYTF. CDR3 in DNA: TGTGCCAGCGCTTTTCTGGGGGGCAGAACTAACTATGGCTACACCTTC.